The 9 T cell receptor beta chains listed next were all sequenced from one sample in a study of T cell repertoires in cytomegalovirus infection. The antigens these receptors bind are not known. TCRdb re-called the reads through MiXCR, storing one row per CDR3 protein. This sample carries approximately 910,000 distinct CDR3 sequences, roughly 31% of them seen once, and the ten largest clones take about an eighth. Sequences were derived from cultured CD8+ T cells from PBMCs, sampled from culture after CMV antigen stimulation. The receptors were gathered from a human donor in good health (CMV status not recorded). Some clones in this sample may be carry-over from other donors' samples.

V and J are TRBV19 and TRBJ1-5, with a tentative D call TRBD1 (5 bases). The ends were cut back, 1 base at V and 6 bases at J, with 10 bases in the middle. Per germline, CDR1 LNHDA and CDR2 SQIVND (reference sequence). This CDR3 spans 14 amino acids. DNA for the CDR3: TGTGCCAGTAGTATAGGGGGCGGATCTCAGCCCCAGCATTTT. Translating it yields CASSIGGGSQPQHF.

This clonotype showed up just a few times. The J gene is TRBJ1-1, the V gene TRBV6-8; D unresolved. The CDR3 is 14 residues long. Germline CDR1 MNHGY, CDR2 SAAAGT. Trimming cost V 4 bases and J 2 bases, with 11 bases left between them. As DNA, the CDR3 is TGTGCCAGCAGTTCAGTAGCGGCTAACACTGAAGCTTTCTTT. Translating gives CASSSVAANTEAFF.

The chain is built from TRBV7-9 and TRBJ2-1; D possibly matches TRBD1 or TRBD2 (5 bases each). Looked up from germline, CDR1 is SEHNR and CDR2 is FQNEAQ (reference sequence). The CDR3 extends over 13 amino acids. Trimming took 9 bases from V and 5 from J, leaving 14 bases between them. This chain's CDR3 is CASPNLGDNEQFF. As DNA, the CDR3 is TGTGCCAGTCCGAACTTGGGGGACAATGAGCAGTTCTTC. Using reference TRBV7-9 and TRBJ2-1 for the parts outside the CDR3, the full variable domain is DTGVSQNPRHKITKRGQNVTFRCDPISEHNRLYWYRQTLGQGPEFLTYFQNEAQLEKSRLLSDRFSAERPKGSFSTLEIQRTEQGDSAMYLCASPNLGDNEQFFGPGTRLTVL.

This clonotype was seen at least ten times. The J gene is TRBJ2-3, the V gene TRBV7-2, with TRBD1 identical over 7 bases. Germline V gene sequence: CDR1 SGHTA, CDR2 FQGNSA. The V and J ends lost 3 bases and 3 bases, in that order; junction bases with no gene match: 6. The CDR3 spans 15 residues. CDR3 bases: TGTGCCAGCAGCTTCCTCGGACAGGAGACAGATACGCAGTATTTT. Translation gives CASSFLGQETDTQYF.

V gene TRBV27 combines with J gene TRBJ2-1; D not certain. The ends were cut back, 2 bases at V and 3 bases at J, with 8 bases in the middle. Germline V gene lookup returns CDR1 MNHEY and CDR2 SMNVEV (reference sequence). CDR3 size: 14 residues. CDR3 sequence reads: CASSLAPDYNEQFF. Written as DNA, the CDR3 is TGTGCCAGCAGTTTAGCACCAGACTACAATGAGCAGTTCTTC.

V is TRBV6-1 and J is TRBJ1-1, with D unclear. The CDR3 is 10 amino acids. From germline, CDR1 is MNHNS and CDR2 SASEGT. The V end lost 10 bases, the J end lost 5 bases, and 8 bases lay between the germline ends. The CDR3 region is CATQYTEAFF. For the CDR3, the DNA is TGTGCCACCCAATATACTGAAGCTTTCTTT.

The rearrangement joins TRBV3-1 to TRBJ2-7, with 9 bases fitting TRBD1. This CDR3 contains 15 residues. CDR1 is LGHDT, CDR2 YNNKEL, per germline (reference sequence). The J segment lost 5 bases and the V segment lost 4 bases, leaving 9 bases of the junction unmatched. The CDR3 DNA reads TGTGCCAGCAGCCTCCCGGGACAGGGTACCAACGAGCAGTACTTC. Translation gives CASSLPGQGTNEQYF.

This rearrangement joins TRBV2 to TRBJ1-1; no clear D gene. CDR3 size: 11 residues. V lost 8 bases and J 3 bases, leaving 7 bases between the germline ends. Looked up from germline, CDR1 is SNHLY and CDR2 is FYNNEI. CDR3 in amino acids: CASEVYTEAFF. As DNA, the CDR3 is TGTGCCAGCGAGGTGTACACTGAAGCTTTCTTT.

CDR3 coding DNA: TGTGCCAGCAGTTTAAATGCTCGGGTAGGCTACACCTTC. Translated: CASSLNARVGYTF. The chain has TRBV12-3 or TRBV12-4 and TRBJ1-2; D not certain. The CDR3 has 13 amino acids. V was pared by 2 bases and J by 8 bases, with 12 bases between.